This T cell receptor (beta chain) was identified during a study of blood T cell repertoires in COVID-19. Study as a whole: The origin of the acute and convalescent COVID-19 samples was the United States, Italy and Spain. From T cells, B-cell-depleted T cells, or PBMCs came the material, which was cDNA or gDNA.

Trimming left V 1 base short and J 4 bases short, with 7 bases between. CDR1 is MGHRA, CDR2 YSYEKL, per germline. The CDR3 spans 14 residues. Per the study methods: Amplified reference gene primers provided the basis for estimating nucleated cell counts. Repertoires were generated with immunoSEQ multiplex PCR, while TCRdb's copy carries only in-frame clones and drops some. V, J and clone size were drawn from that table, and D and trimming were deduced from the DNA. This sample has approximately 25,000 clones, with 80% to 90% found just once. This clone appeared a few times. Sample: peripheral blood. The receptor was derived from a woman older than 75 with active or convalescent COVID-19. This chain joins TRBV4-1 and TRBJ1-4, with D hard to call. The CDR3 region is CASSQAPGNEKLFF. The CDR3 region has the DNA TGCGCCAGCAGCCAAGCTCCGGGTAATGAAAAACTGTTTTTT.